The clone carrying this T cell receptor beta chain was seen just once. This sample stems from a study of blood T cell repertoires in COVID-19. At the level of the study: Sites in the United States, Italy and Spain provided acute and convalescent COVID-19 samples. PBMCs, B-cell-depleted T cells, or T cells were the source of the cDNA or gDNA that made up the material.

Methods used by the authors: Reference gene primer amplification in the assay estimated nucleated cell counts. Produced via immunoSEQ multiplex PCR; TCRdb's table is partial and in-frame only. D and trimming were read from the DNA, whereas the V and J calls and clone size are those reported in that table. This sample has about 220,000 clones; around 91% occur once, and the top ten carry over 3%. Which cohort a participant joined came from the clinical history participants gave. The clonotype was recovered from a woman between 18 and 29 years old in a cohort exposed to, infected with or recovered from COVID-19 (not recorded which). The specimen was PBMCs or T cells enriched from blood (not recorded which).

The CDR3 DNA reads TGTGCCAGCAGTGTTCGCTCAGGGGGGATGAACACTGAAGCTTTCTTT. The encoded protein is CASSVRSGGMNTEAFF. The chain carries TRBV2 and TRBJ1-1; 7 bases are a match to TRBD1. Germline trimming cut 4 bases from V and 0 bases from J; bases unmatched to any gene: 8. Germline-derived CDR1 and CDR2 are SNHLY and FYNNEI. The CDR3 is made up of 16 amino acids.